Included here is one T cell receptor (beta chain) sequence, with context. The data were obtained in a study of blood T cell repertoires in COVID-19. Study background: The United States, Italy and Spain supplied acute and convalescent COVID-19 samples.

Cohort allocation depended upon clinical history that participants reported. The CDR3 is made up of 15 amino acids. With V trimmed by 10 bases and J by 0 bases, 8 bases remained unmatched. CDR1 SGHNT and CDR2 YENEEA come from the germline V gene. Profiled with immunoSEQ multiplex PCR; TCRdb holds only in-frame clones, not every one. Of 200,000 to 250,000 clones listed, approximately 83% are singletons. The chain uses TRBV11-3 and TRBJ2-7; 11 nucleotides agree with TRBD1. The sequence derives from a middle-aged woman with acute COVID-19. Sequencing used PBMCs or T cells enriched from blood (not recorded which). The CDR3 DNA reads as TGTGCCACCCCGCCGGGACAGGGGGACTCCTACGAGCAGTACTTC. Its protein product is CATPPGQGDSYEQYF.